The 5 T cell receptor beta chains below were found in one sample sequenced in a study of shared clonotypes between healthy human individuals. The table came from immunoSEQ multiplex PCR; TCRdb's copy has only in-frame clones and leaves some out. The repertoire holds about 1 million clones, around 75% seen once, with around 1.4% in the top ten. The specimen was memory CD4+ T cells sorted from blood. This sample's subset: CD45RA-negative fraction. These receptors came from a young man in good health.

This chain uses TRBV28 with TRBJ1-1; D uncertain. This CDR3 has 10 amino acids. V dropped 7 bases and J dropped 5 bases, with 5 bases sitting between them. In germline, CDR1 is MDHEN, CDR2 SYDVKM. The CDR3 bases are TGTGCCAGCACCCGGACTGAAGCTTTCTTT. This encodes CASTRTEAFF.

The chain combines TRBV10-3 with TRBJ1-4; 8 nucleotides align to TRBD1. This CDR3 spans 15 amino acids. Germline-derived CDR1 and CDR2 are ENHRY and SYGVKD. V gave up 3 bases and J gave up 7 bases; unmatched junction bases: 7. CDR3 sequence (DNA): TGTGCCATCAGTGACTCGACAGGGGCTGGTGAAAAACTGTTTTTT. Its translation: CAISDSTGAGEKLFF.

This chain joins TRBV19 and TRBJ1-1; D possibly corresponds to TRBD1 (5 bases). Trimming took off 6 bases at V and 5 bases at J, with 13 bases between the two ends. The CDR3 runs to 13 residues. Per the germline V gene, CDR1 is LNHDA and CDR2 is SQIVND (reference sequence). CDR3 loop: CASSQGGITEAFF. As DNA, the CDR3 is TGTGCCAGTAGCCAGGGAGGGATAACTGAAGCTTTCTTT.

Written as DNA, the CDR3 is TGTGCCAGCAGACCAACTAGCGGGAGGGCCACAGATACGCAGTATTTT. This sequence encodes CASRPTSGRATDTQYF. The J gene is TRBJ2-3, the V gene TRBV11-2, with 13 positions matching TRBD2. The CDR3 runs 16 residues. Germline CDR1 and CDR2: SGHAT and FQNNGV. The J segment lost 2 bases and the V segment lost 6 bases, leaving 5 bases of the junction unmatched.

This chain connects TRBV5-4 to TRBJ1-1; 8 bases line up with TRBD1. This CDR3 has 13 residues. Trimming removed 3 bases from V and 9 bases from J; junction bases left unmatched: 7. CDR1 is SGHNT, CDR2 YYREEE, per germline (reference sequence). CDR3 DNA: TGTGCCAGCAGCTCCGGAGGGGACAGGCAAGCTTTCTTT. Its translation is CASSSGGDRQAFF.